The 17 T cell receptor beta chains below were found in one sample sequenced in a study of cytomegalovirus exposure and HLA in healthy donors. The PCR had 60 Vbeta and 13 Jbeta primers. Sequenced by immunoSEQ multiplex PCR; TCRdb stores in-frame clones only, minus some. The sample holds about 160,000 clones, roughly 80% seen once. The sequenced material came from PBMCs. The receptors were sampled from a male donor in good health and CMV-seropositive.

V is TRBV14 and J is TRBJ2-1, with 11 bases that match TRBD2. From germline, CDR1 is SGHDN and CDR2 FVKESK. The CDR3 length is 16 residues. The V and J ends lost 6 bases and 7 bases, in that order; junction bases with no gene match: 11. The CDR3: CASRTTTSGSKNEQFF. CDR3 nucleotides: TGTGCCAGCAGAACCACCACTAGCGGGAGTAAGAATGAGCAGTTCTTC.

The V and J genes are TRBV7-8 and TRBJ1-1; D gene uncertain. The CDR3 is 12 residues long. The ends were cut back, 5 bases at V and 11 bases at J, with 15 bases in the middle. CDR1 and CDR2 (germline): SGHVS, FQNEAQ. The CDR3 DNA reads as TGTGCCAGCAGCGCTATTTGGAGCGGGGCTTTCTTT. Protein product: CASSAIWSGAFF.

The chain combines TRBV5-1 with TRBJ1-1; D unclear. The V end was cut by 4 bases, the J end by 1 base, with 11 bases between. CDR3 size: 14 residues. Germline V gives CDR1 SGHRS, CDR2 YFSETQ. In DNA form, the CDR3 reads TGCGCCAGCAGCCGGGAGGGTAAGAACACTGAAGCTTTCTTT. The encoded protein is CASSREGKNTEAFF.

The chain combines TRBV7-2 with TRBJ2-5; D gene ambiguous. V lost 1 base to trimming and J lost 5 bases, with 5 bases between them. The V gene's germline CDR1 is SGHTA and CDR2 FQGNSA. This CDR3 contains 12 residues. Here the CDR3 reads CASSLDTETQYF. The CDR3 DNA reads TGTGCCAGCAGCTTAGATACTGAGACCCAGTACTTC.

The CDR3 coding sequence is TGTGCCTGGAGCATAGGGGCCGAGAGGCAGTTCTTC. Protein sequence: CAWSIGAERQFF. This chain connects TRBV30 to TRBJ2-1; TRBD1 is a possible D gene (5 bases). The CDR3 spans 12 residues. The germline V gene has CDR1 GTSNPN and CDR2 SVGIG (reference sequence). V shed 3 bases and J shed 12 bases, with 15 bases lying between them. The entire variable domain, with the rest obtained from reference TRBV30 and TRBJ2-1, is as follows: SQTIHQWPATLVQPVGSPLSLECTVEGTSNPNLYWYRQAAGRGLQLLFYSVGIGQISSEVPQNLSASRPQDRQFILSSKKLLLSDSGFYLCAWSIGAERQFFGPGTRLTVL.

The chain is built from TRBV10-2 and TRBJ2-7; the match to TRBD2 covers 10 bases. V dropped 5 bases and J dropped 2; count of bases not matched to a gene: 6. The CDR3 is 15 residues long. Germline lookup yields CDR1 WSHSY and CDR2 SAAADI. The CDR3, as DNA: TGCGCCAGCAGTCTTACTAGCGGGGCGACCTACGAGCAGTACTTC. Protein: CASSLTSGATYEQYF.

The rearrangement joins TRBV10-3 to TRBJ1-1; D is unclear. Germline V gene lookup returns CDR1 ENHRY and CDR2 SYGVKD. Trimming shortened V by 7 bases and J by 5 bases, and 14 bases separated the two germline ends. The length of the CDR3 is 13 residues. The CDR3, as DNA: TGTGCCATCATTGGAGCCGGTGGGACTGAAGCTTTCTTT. Translating gives CAIIGAGGTEAFF.

The chain carries TRBV5-8 and TRBJ1-4; 10 bases agree with TRBD1. The ends lost 4 bases at V and 7 bases at J; junction bases unmatched: 13. The CDR3 has 17 amino acids. Germline CDR1 is SGHTS and CDR2 is YDEGEE. CDR3: CASSEGTGVLFGEKLFF. The CDR3 DNA reads as TGTGCCAGCAGCGAAGGGACAGGGGTTTTATTCGGTGAAAAACTGTTTTTT.

J is TRBJ2-6 and V is TRBV27; maybe TRBD1 (5 bases). V dropped 5 bases and J dropped 0 bases, with 11 bases sitting between them. The CDR3 has 16 residues. Looked up from germline, CDR1 is MNHEY and CDR2 is SMNVEV (reference sequence). The CDR3 DNA reads as TGTGCCAGCAGTCTAAGACAGTCCTCTGGGGCCAACGTCCTGACTTTC. This translates into CASSLRQSSGANVLTF.

The sample holds a few counts of this clone. The chain joins TRBV10-3 to TRBJ1-1; D perhaps matches TRBD1 (6 bases). The CDR3 has 14 residues. Between the trimmed V and J ends, which lost 3 bases and 2 bases, there was a span of 10 bases. Germline V lookup: CDR1 ENHRY, CDR2 SYGVKD. In DNA, the CDR3 is TGTGCCATCAGTGACCAGGGGTCCAACACTGAAGCTTTCTTT. Translated: CAISDQGSNTEAFF.

This chain joins TRBV28 and TRBJ1-2; no clear D gene. CDR3 length: 17 residues. The germline V and J ends were trimmed by 1 base and 5 bases, with 20 bases remaining between them. Per germline, CDR1 MDHEN and CDR2 SYDVKM. CDR3 region: CASSLYPSGIQGYGYTF. CDR3 DNA sequence: TGTGCCAGCAGTTTATACCCTTCGGGGATTCAAGGATATGGCTACACCTTC.

The gene calls are TRBV9 and TRBJ2-7; TRBD1 is a possible D gene (7 bases). V was clipped by 0 bases and J by 0 bases, with 16 bases between them. This CDR3 spans 17 amino acids. Germline CDR1 is SGDLS and CDR2 is YYNGEE. The CDR3 sequence: CASSVGQGGSLSYEQYF. The CDR3 DNA follows: TGTGCCAGCAGCGTAGGACAGGGAGGCTCCCTCTCCTACGAGCAGTACTTC.

In its sample, this clone was seen a few times. The J gene is TRBJ1-5, the V gene TRBV2, with 10 bases identical to TRBD1. The germline V gene encodes CDR1 SNHLY and CDR2 FYNNEI. V was clipped by 6 bases and J by 0 bases; unmatched bases: 2. The CDR3 has 15 amino acids. The CDR3 DNA follows: TGTGCCAGCAGGGACAGGGGGTATAGCAATCAGCCCCAGCATTTT. It is translated as CASRDRGYSNQPQHF.

This clone was counted once. V usage is TRBV11-2 and J usage is TRBJ2-1, with TRBD1 identical over 9 bases. Germline-derived CDR1 and CDR2 are SGHAT and FQNNGV. With V trimmed by 1 base and J by 5 bases, 9 bases remained unmatched. This CDR3 is built from 17 residues. The CDR3 is CASSLVQGARPDNEQFF. The CDR3 DNA is TGTGCCAGCAGCTTAGTACAGGGGGCAAGACCGGACAATGAGCAGTTCTTC.

This chain joins TRBV14 and TRBJ2-4; maybe TRBD1 (7 bases). V was shortened by 0 bases and J by 8 bases, with 14 bases between the two germline ends. The germline CDR1 and CDR2 sequences are SGHDN and FVKESK. The CDR3 spans 15 residues. The CDR3 is CASSQEGQGEDIQYF. CDR3 nucleotide sequence: TGTGCCAGCAGCCAAGAGGGCCAGGGGGAGGACATTCAGTACTTC.

The chain links TRBV7-8 to TRBJ1-3; no definite D call. Trimming stripped 1 base from V and 1 base from J, with 5 bases between. The V gene's germline CDR1 is SGHVS and CDR2 FQNEAQ. This CDR3 is 14 amino acids long. For the CDR3, the DNA is TGTGCCAGCAGCTTAGGAGGGTCTGGAAACACCATATATTTT. It encodes CASSLGGSGNTIYF.

With respect to this clone: This same CDR3 is encoded by further DNA sequences in the sample. V and J are TRBV7-2 and TRBJ1-5; D not resolved. The CDR3 is 14 amino acids. Germline CDR1 reads SGHTA; CDR2 reads FQGNSA. Between the trimmed V and J ends, which lost 5 bases and 2 bases, there was a span of 10 bases. The CDR3 sequence: CASSPTGGNQPQHF. For the CDR3, the DNA is TGTGCCAGCAGCCCTACCGGGGGCAATCAGCCCCAGCATTTT.